The 10 T cell receptor beta chains listed next were all sequenced from one sample in a study of blood T cell repertoires in COVID-19. Repertoires were generated with immunoSEQ multiplex PCR, while TCRdb's copy carries only in-frame clones and drops some. Of hundreds of thousands of clones listed, about 82% are singletons. Specimen: peripheral blood. The source is a man in his fifties with COVID-19, enrolled during active disease.

The genes are TRBV7-2 and TRBJ2-7, with D possibly matching TRBD2 (6 bases). V was pared by 3 bases and J by 7 bases, with 10 bases between. The CDR3 contains 12 residues. Germline CDR1 and CDR2: SGHTA and FQGNSA. CDR3 nucleotides: TGTGCCAGCAGCTTCGGGGGTTGGGAGCAGTACTTC. This encodes CASSFGGWEQYF.

V usage is TRBV6-2 or TRBV6-3 and J usage is TRBJ2-1; D not resolved. Trimming took 2 bases from V and 3 from J, leaving 11 bases between them. CDR1 is MNHEY, CDR2 SVGEGT, per germline. The CDR3 is 15 amino acids. The CDR3 DNA is TGTGCCAGCAGTTACCTCTTCCAGATCTACAATGAGCAGTTCTTC. Translation gives CASSYLFQIYNEQFF.

This clone was picked up one time. This chain joins TRBV5-1 and TRBJ2-7; 10 bases line up with TRBD2. Germline V lookup: CDR1 SGHRS, CDR2 YFSETQ. The CDR3 runs to 14 residues. Trimming took 2 bases from V and 7 from J; bases not matched to a gene: 6. CDR3 loop: CASSFSSGGREQYF. The CDR3 DNA is TGCGCCAGCAGCTTCTCTAGCGGGGGACGGGAGCAGTACTTC.

The chain is built from TRBV18 and TRBJ2-2, with a possible D match to TRBD2 (6 bases). V was cut by 1 base and J by 1 base, with 10 bases left in between. From germline, CDR1 is KGHSH and CDR2 LQKENI. This CDR3 is 16 amino acids long. CDR3 sequence: CASSPRLGGNTGELFF. The CDR3 nucleotides read TGTGCCAGCTCACCACGCCTCGGGGGGAACACCGGGGAGCTGTTTTTT.

This chain joins TRBV30 and TRBJ1-5; D remains unclear. With 6 bases removed from V and 2 bases from J, the gap between germline ends came to 11 bases. Germline V gives CDR1 GTSNPN, CDR2 SVGIG (reference sequence). The CDR3 totals 13 residues. The CDR3 DNA reads as TGTGCCTGCCGCGGGGAGGGCAATCAGCCCCAGCATTTT. This codes for CACRGEGNQPQHF.

The gene calls are TRBV6-1 and TRBJ1-5; D call uncertain. Germline V lookup: CDR1 MNHNS, CDR2 SASEGT. The CDR3 spans 13 residues. The CDR3 DNA reads as TGTGCAACTCAAAGAAGCTCGCGGCAGCCCCAGCATTTT. Residues: CATQRSSRQPQHF.

V and J are TRBV27 and TRBJ1-2; 8 bases align to TRBD1. The CDR3 has 14 amino acids. J lost 4 bases, V lost 6 bases, and 7 bases had no gene match. From germline, CDR1 is MNHEY and CDR2 SMNVEV (reference sequence). The CDR3 loop is CASRSGGMGYGYTF. CDR3 coding DNA: TGTGCCAGCAGGTCAGGGGGCATGGGCTATGGCTACACCTTC.

The gene calls are TRBV27 and TRBJ2-3, with 10 bases that match TRBD2. CDR3 length: 19 residues. With 3 bases clipped from V and 0 bases from J, the junction kept 12 bases outside the gene matches. Germline loops: CDR1 MNHEY, CDR2 SMNVEV (reference sequence). The CDR3: CASSFSSGGPTESTDTQYF. The CDR3 DNA sequence: TGTGCCAGCAGTTTTTCTAGCGGGGGCCCCACCGAAAGCACAGATACGCAGTATTTT.

The chain couples TRBV4-2 to TRBJ2-7; 8 bases map to TRBD2. Germline CDR1 LGHNA, CDR2 YNFKEQ. The CDR3 has 16 residues. V shed 0 bases and J 4 bases; nucleotides not matched to a gene: 8. The CDR3 spells CASSQDDRGGLYEQYF. Here the CDR3 DNA reads TGTGCCAGCAGCCAAGATGACCGGGGGGGACTGTACGAGCAGTACTTC.

The chain links TRBV19 to TRBJ2-5, with TRBD1 as a possible D gene (6 bases). The CDR3 runs to 15 residues. Trimming took 8 bases from V and 4 from J, leaving 20 bases between them. Germline loops: CDR1 LNHDA, CDR2 SQIVND (reference sequence). The CDR3 protein is CASSSRGAALETQYF. The CDR3, as DNA: TGTGCCAGTTCGAGCAGGGGCGCGGCGTTAGAGACCCAGTACTTC.